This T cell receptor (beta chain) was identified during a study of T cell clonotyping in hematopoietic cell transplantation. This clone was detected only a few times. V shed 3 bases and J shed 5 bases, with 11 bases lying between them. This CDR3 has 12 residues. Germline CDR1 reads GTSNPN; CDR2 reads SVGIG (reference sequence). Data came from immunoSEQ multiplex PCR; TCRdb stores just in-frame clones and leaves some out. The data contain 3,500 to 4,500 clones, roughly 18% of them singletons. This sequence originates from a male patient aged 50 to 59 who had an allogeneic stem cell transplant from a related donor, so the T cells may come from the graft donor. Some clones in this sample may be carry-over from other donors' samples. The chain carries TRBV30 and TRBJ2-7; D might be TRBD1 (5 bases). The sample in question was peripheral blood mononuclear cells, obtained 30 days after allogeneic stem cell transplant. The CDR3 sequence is CAWSGRGDEQYF. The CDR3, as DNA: TGTGCCTGGAGCGGAAGGGGCGACGAGCAGTACTTC.